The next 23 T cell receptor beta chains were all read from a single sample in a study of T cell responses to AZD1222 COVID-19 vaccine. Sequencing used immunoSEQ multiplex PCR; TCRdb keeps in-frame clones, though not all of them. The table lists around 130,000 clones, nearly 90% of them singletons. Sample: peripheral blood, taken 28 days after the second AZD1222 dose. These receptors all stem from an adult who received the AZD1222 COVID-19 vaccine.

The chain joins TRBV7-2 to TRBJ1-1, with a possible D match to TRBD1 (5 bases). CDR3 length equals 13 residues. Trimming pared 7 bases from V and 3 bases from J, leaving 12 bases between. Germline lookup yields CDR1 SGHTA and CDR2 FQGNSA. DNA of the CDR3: TGTGCCAGCAAAGAGGGGAGGGACACTGAAGCTTTCTTT. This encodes CASKEGRDTEAFF. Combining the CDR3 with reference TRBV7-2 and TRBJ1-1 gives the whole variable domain GAGVSQSPSNKVTEKGKDVELRCDPISGHTALYWYRQSLGQGLEFLIYFQGNSAPDKSGLPSDRFSAERTGGSVSTLTIQRTQQEDSAVYLCASKEGRDTEAFFGQGTRLTVV.

CDR3 coding DNA: TGTGCCAGTAGCACGACAGGGACCAGCTCTGGAAACACCATATATTTT. Amino acids: CASSTTGTSSGNTIYF. V and J are TRBV19 and TRBJ1-3; TRBD1 aligns across 7 bases. This CDR3 spans 16 amino acids. V was clipped by 6 bases and J by 0 bases; unmatched bases: 8. Per the germline V gene, CDR1 is LNHDA and CDR2 is SQIVND (reference sequence).

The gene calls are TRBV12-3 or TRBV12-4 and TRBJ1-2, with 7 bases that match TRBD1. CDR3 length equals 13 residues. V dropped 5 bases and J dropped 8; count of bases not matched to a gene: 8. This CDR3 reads CASSQGPGGGYTF. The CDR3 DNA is TGTGCCAGCAGTCAAGGCCCAGGGGGGGGCTACACCTTC.

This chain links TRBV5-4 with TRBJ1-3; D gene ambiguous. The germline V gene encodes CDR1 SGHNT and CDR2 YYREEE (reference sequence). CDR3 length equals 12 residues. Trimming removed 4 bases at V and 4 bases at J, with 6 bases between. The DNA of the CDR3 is TGTGCCAGCAGCCCCTTCGGAAACACCATATATTTT. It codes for CASSPFGNTIYF.

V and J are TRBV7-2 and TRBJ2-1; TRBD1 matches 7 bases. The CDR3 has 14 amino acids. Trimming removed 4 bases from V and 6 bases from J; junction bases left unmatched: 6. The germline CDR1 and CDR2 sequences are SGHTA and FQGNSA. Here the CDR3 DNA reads TGTGCCAGCAGCTACCGGGACAGAATCAATGAGCAGTTCTTC. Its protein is CASSYRDRINEQFF.

DNA of the CDR3: TGCGCCAGCAGCCTGGGACAGGGCTCGGGCGAGCAGTACTTC. Its protein product is CASSLGQGSGEQYF. The J gene is TRBJ2-7, the V gene TRBV5-1; the match to TRBD1 covers 9 bases. Germline assignment: CDR1 SGHRS and CDR2 YFSETQ. The CDR3 totals 14 residues. With 4 bases clipped from V and 6 bases from J, the junction kept 8 bases outside the gene matches.

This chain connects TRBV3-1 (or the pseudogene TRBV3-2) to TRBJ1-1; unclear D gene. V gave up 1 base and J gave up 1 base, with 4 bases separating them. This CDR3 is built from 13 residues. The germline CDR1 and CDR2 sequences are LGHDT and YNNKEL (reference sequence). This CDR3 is CASSQGENTEAFF. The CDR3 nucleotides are TGTGCCAGCAGCCAAGGAGAGAACACTGAAGCTTTCTTT.

CDR3 in amino acids: CASILDGGGFGYTF. CDR3 nucleotide sequence: TGTGCCAGCATCCTCGATGGAGGGGGCTTTGGCTACACCTTC. The rearrangement uses TRBV2 and TRBJ1-2, with 7 bases identical to TRBD1. Germline lookup yields CDR1 SNHLY and CDR2 FYNNEI. The CDR3 is 14 residues long. The ends lost 7 bases at V and 7 bases at J; junction bases unmatched: 12.

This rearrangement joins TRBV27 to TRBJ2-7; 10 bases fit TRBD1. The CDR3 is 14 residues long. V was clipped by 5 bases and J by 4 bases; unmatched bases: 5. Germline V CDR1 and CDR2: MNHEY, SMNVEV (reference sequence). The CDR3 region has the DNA TGTGCCAGCAGTCCCCGACAGGGGGCGTACGAGCAGTACTTC. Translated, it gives CASSPRQGAYEQYF.

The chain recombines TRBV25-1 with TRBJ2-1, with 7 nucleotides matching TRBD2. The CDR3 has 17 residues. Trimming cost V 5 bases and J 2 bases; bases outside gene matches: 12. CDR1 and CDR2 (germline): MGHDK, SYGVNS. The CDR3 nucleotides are TGTGCCAGCAGTCAAACAGCTAGCGGCCTAGCCTACAATGAGCAGTTCTTC. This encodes CASSQTASGLAYNEQFF.

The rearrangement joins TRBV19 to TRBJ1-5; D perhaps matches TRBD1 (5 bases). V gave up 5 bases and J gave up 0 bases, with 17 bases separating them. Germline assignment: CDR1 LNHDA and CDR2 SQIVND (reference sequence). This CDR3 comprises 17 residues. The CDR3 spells CASSSQGADYSNQPQHF. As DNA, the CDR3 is TGTGCCAGTAGTTCCCAAGGGGCAGATTATAGCAATCAGCCCCAGCATTTT. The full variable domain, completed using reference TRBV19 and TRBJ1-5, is DGGITQSPKYLFRKEGQNVTLSCEQNLNHDAMYWYRQDPGQGLRLIYYSQIVNDFQKGDIAEGYSVSREKKESFPLTVTSAQKNPTAFYLCASSSQGADYSNQPQHFGDGTRLSIL.

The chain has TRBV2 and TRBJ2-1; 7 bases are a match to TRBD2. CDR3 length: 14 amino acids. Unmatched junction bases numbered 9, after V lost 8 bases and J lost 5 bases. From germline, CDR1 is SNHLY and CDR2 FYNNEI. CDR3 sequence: CASFRASGDNEQFF. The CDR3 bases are TGTGCCAGCTTTAGGGCTAGCGGAGACAATGAGCAGTTCTTC.

For the CDR3, the DNA is TGTGCCAGCAGTTCCACTTATCAGCGTGGGGAGACCCAGTACTTC. It yields the protein CASSSTYQRGETQYF. This sequence joins TRBV27 and TRBJ2-5; no firm D call. V was trimmed by 4 bases and J by 5 bases, leaving 17 bases between them. The CDR3 consists of 15 residues. Germline-derived CDR1 and CDR2 are MNHEY and SMNVEV (reference sequence).

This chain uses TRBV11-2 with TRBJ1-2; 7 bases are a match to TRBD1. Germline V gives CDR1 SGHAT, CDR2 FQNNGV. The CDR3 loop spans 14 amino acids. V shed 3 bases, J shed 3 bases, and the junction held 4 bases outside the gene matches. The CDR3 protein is CASSLGGGDYGYTF. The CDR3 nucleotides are TGTGCCAGCAGCTTGGGAGGGGGCGACTATGGCTACACCTTC.

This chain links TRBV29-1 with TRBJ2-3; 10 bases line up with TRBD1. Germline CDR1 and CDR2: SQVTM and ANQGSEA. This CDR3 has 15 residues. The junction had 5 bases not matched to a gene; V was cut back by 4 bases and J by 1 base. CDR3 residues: CSVATGGARTDTQYF. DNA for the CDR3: TGCAGCGTTGCGACAGGGGGCGCCCGCACAGATACGCAGTATTTT.

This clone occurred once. The CDR3 DNA reads as TGTGCCAGCAGTGCAGAATCTAGGGGGGGCACTGAAGCTTTCTTT. Its protein is CASSAESRGGTEAFF. The chain employs TRBV2 and TRBJ1-1; weak D call: TRBD1 (6 bases). The V end lost 4 bases, the J end lost 4 bases, and 16 bases lay between the germline ends. CDR3 length equals 15 residues. Germline V gene data show CDR1 as SNHLY and CDR2 as FYNNEI.

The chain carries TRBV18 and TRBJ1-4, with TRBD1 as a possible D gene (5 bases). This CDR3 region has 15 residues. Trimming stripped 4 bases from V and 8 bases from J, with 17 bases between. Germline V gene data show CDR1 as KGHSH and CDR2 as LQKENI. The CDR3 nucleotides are TGTGCCAGCTCACTTACCGCAGGGAAAGAGGAAAAACTGTTTTTT. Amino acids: CASSLTAGKEEKLFF.

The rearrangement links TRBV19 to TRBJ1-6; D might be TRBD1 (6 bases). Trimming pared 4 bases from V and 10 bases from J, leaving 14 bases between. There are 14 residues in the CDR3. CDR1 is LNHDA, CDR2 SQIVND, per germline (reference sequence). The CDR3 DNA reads TGTGCCAGTAGTACCGTGGGACAACGATCACCCCTCCACTTT. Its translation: CASSTVGQRSPLHF.

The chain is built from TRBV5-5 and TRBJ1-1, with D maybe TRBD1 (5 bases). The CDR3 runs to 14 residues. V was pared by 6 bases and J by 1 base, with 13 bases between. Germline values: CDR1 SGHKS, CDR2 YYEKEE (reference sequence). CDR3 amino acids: CASTPMGENTEAFF. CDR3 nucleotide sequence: TGTGCCAGCACCCCGATGGGGGAGAACACTGAAGCTTTCTTT.

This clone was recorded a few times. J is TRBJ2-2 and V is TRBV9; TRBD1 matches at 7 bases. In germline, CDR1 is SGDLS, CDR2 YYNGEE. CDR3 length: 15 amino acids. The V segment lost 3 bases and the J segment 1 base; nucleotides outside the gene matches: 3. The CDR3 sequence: CASSATGQNTGELFF. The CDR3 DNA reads TGTGCCAGCAGCGCGACAGGGCAGAACACCGGGGAGCTGTTTTTT.

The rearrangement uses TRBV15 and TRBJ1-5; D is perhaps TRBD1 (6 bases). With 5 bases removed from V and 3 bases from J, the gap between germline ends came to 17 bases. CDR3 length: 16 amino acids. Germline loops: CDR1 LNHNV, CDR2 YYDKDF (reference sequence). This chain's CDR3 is CATSPEERGVNQPQHF. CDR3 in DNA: TGTGCCACCAGCCCAGAGGAGAGGGGGGTCAATCAGCCCCAGCATTTT.

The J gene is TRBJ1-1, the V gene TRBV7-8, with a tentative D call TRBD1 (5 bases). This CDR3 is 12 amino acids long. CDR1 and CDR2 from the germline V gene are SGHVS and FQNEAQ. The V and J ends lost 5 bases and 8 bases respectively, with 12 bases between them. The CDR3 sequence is CASSLDWGEAFF. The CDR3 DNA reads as TGTGCCAGCAGCCTAGATTGGGGCGAAGCTTTCTTT.

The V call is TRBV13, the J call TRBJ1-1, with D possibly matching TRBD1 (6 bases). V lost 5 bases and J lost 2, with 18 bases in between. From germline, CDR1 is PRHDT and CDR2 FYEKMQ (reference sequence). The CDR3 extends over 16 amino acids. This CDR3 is CASSRIVGGPNTEAFF. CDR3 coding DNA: TGTGCCAGCAGCCGCATAGTCGGGGGGCCAAACACTGAAGCTTTCTTT.